This entry concerns a single T cell receptor (beta chain). The V end was cut by 6 bases, the J end by 7 bases, with 15 bases between. The CDR3 is 14 residues long. The germline V gene has CDR1 ENHRY and CDR2 SYGVKD. The sample belongs to a study of T cells in Graves' hyperthyroidism and ophthalmopathy. The CDR3 regions of TCR beta were amplified from RNA transcripts. The HTBI set primed first-round TCR CDR3 RT-PCR. Each CDR3 protein is one row after TCRdb ran MiXCR on the multiplex PCR reads. This table holds a few hundred thousand distinct CDR3 sequences, about 18% found once. The chain has TRBV10-3 and TRBJ2-2; the D gene is possibly TRBD1 (5 bases). The specimen was blood. The source is a man between 18 and 29 years old with Graves' ophthalmopathy. The CDR3 region has the DNA TGTGCCATCAGCCCCGACAGCATGGGCGGGGAGCTGTTTTTT. Amino acids: CAISPDSMGGELFF.